The clone carrying this TCR beta chain was detected only once. These data belong to a study of OX40 agonist ivuxolimab in advanced cancers. TCRdb's table, derived via immunoSEQ multiplex PCR, lists solely in-frame clones and lacks some. Of around 70,000 clones in the sample, over 75% were seen once. The V segment lost 4 bases and the J segment 3 bases; nucleotides outside the gene matches: 8. CDR3 length equals 15 residues. Germline CDR1 reads KGHSH; CDR2 reads LQKENI. This TCR came from an adult with an advanced solid tumor such as melanoma, head and neck, liver or kidney cancer. The source was CD4+ or CD8+ T cells sorted from blood, collected in a trial of the OX40 agonist ivuxolimab. J is TRBJ1-1 and V is TRBV18, with 7 bases that match TRBD1. CDR3 loop: CASSRETGRDTEAFF. The CDR3 DNA is TGTGCCAGCTCACGAGAGACAGGGAGGGACACTGAAGCTTTCTTT. Full variable domain (rest looked up from reference TRBV18 and TRBJ1-1): NAGVMQNPRHLVRRRGQEARLRCSPMKGHSHVYWYRQLPEEGLKFMVYLQKENIIDESGMPKERFSAEFPKEGPSILRIQQVVRGDSAAYFCASSRETGRDTEAFFGQGTRLTVV.